Listed below are T cell receptor beta chains from one sample, sequenced in a study of blood T cell repertoires in COVID-19. Sequenced by immunoSEQ multiplex PCR; TCRdb stores in-frame clones only, minus some. This table has about 84,000 clones, 60% to 85% appearing once. The specimen was peripheral blood. The source is a man between 65 and 79 years old with acute or convalescent COVID-19. Each CDR3 is given with its conserved first and last residue.

>TRBV14|TRBJ1-1|13
CASSRQVNTEAFF
>TRBV19|TRBJ2-3|15
CASTQGDLVTDTQYF
>TRBV4-1|TRBJ2-2|15
CASSQEQGSTGELFF
>TRBV6-6|TRBJ2-3|17
CASSPRTGGSVTDTQYF
>TRBV7-8|TRBJ2-2|17
CASSLRAGTTNTGELFF
>TRBV29-1|TRBJ1-1|11
CKTGVDTEAFF
>TRBV10-3|TRBJ1-3|15
CAISTGGYSGNTIYF
>TRBV27|TRBJ2-3|17
CASSFHRTSGTGNTQYF
>TRBV3-1/TRBV3-2|TRBJ2-3|14
CASSSRGITDTQYF
>TRBV2|TRBJ2-3|10
CASRADTQYF
>TRBV27|TRBJ1-2|14
CASSPSTENYGYTF
>TRBV5-1|TRBJ1-6|16
CASSLARSSYNSPLHF
>TRBV14|TRBJ2-4|14
CASSQRDRAHFQYF
>TRBV25-1|TRBJ2-7|16
CASSDPGTGEKDEQYF
>TRBV18|TRBJ1-6|15
CASSKGTGWNSPLHF
>TRBV5-6|TRBJ1-2|14
CASSLDRGINGYTF